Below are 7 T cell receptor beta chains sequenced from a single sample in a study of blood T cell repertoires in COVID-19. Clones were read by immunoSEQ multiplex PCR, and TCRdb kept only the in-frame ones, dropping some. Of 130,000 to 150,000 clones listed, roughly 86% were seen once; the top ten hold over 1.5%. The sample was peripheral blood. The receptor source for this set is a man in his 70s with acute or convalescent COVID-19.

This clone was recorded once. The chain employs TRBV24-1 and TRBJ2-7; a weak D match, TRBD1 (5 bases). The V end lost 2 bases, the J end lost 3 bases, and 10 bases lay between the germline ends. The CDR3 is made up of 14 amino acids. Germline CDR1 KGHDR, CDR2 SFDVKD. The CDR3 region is CATSDYGARYEQYF. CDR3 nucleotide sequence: TGTGCCACCAGTGATTATGGGGCTCGCTACGAGCAGTACTTC.

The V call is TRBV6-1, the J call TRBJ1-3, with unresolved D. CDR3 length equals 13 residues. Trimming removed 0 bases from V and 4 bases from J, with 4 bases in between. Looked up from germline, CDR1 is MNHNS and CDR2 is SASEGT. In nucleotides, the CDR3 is TGTGCCAGCAGTGAAGCGCGGGGAAACACCATATATTTT. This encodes CASSEARGNTIYF.

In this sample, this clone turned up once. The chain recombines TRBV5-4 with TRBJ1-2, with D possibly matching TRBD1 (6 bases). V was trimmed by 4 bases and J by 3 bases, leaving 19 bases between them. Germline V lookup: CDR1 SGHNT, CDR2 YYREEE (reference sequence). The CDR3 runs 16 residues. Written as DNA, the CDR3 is TGTGCCAGCAGCCCCCGGGGGGGGGCTACCTACTATGGCTACACCTTC. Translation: CASSPRGGATYYGYTF. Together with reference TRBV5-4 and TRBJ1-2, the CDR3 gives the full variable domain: ETGVTQSPTHLIKTRGQQVTLRCSSQSGHNTVSWYQQALGQGPQFIFQYYREEENGRGNFPPRFSGLQFPNYSSELNVNALELDDSALYLCASSPRGGATYYGYTFGSGTRLTVV.

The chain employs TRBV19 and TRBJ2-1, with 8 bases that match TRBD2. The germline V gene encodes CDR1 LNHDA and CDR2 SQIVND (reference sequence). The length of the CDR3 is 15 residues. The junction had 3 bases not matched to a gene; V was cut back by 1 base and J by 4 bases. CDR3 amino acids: CASSIGAGGYNEQFF. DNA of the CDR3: TGTGCCAGTAGTATAGGGGCGGGGGGATACAATGAGCAGTTCTTC.

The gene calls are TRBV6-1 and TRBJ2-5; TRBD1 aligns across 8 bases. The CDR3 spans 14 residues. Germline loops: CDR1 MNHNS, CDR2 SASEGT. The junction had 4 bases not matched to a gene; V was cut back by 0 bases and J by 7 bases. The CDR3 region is CASSEAQGAGTQYF. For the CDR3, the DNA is TGTGCCAGCAGTGAAGCGCAGGGGGCAGGGACCCAGTACTTC.

The CDR3: CASNLDGLNEKLFF. CDR3 DNA: TGTGCCAGCAATTTGGACGGACTTAATGAAAAACTGTTTTTT. The rearrangement uses TRBV6-5 and TRBJ1-4; D is uncertain. Germline loops: CDR1 MNHEY, CDR2 SVGAGI. The CDR3 is 14 amino acids. With 7 bases removed from V and 4 bases from J, the gap between germline ends came to 13 bases.

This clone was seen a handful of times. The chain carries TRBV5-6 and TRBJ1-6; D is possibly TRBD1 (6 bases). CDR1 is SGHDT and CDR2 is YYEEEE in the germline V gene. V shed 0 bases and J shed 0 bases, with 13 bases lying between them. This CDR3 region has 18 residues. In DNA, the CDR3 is TGTGCCAGCAGCTTGGGGCTGGGGGCCATCTCCTATAATTCACCCCTCCACTTT. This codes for CASSLGLGAISYNSPLHF.